What follows are 16 T cell receptor beta chains derived from one specimen sequenced in a study of vaccination and CD4 T cells after COVID-19. The time point denotes: late sampling 161 to 241 days after vaccination in a few convalescent patients. MiXCR, applied by TCRdb to the PCR reads, yields one record per CDR3 protein. The sample carries 25,000 to 35,000 distinct CDR3 sequences, about 46% recorded once. The sequencing here drew on CD4+ T cells from blood, taken about 7 months after SARS-CoV-2 vaccination. The receptors shown here come from a human donor who had recovered from COVID-19.

The genes are TRBV19 and TRBJ1-5; D is unresolved. Looked up from germline, CDR1 is LNHDA and CDR2 is SQIVND (reference sequence). Trimming removed 3 bases from V and 4 bases from J, with 10 bases in between. This CDR3 spans 14 amino acids. The CDR3 loop is CASSMIQANQPQHF. The CDR3 DNA is TGTGCCAGTAGTATGATCCAGGCTAATCAGCCCCAGCATTTT.

The chain employs TRBV18 and TRBJ1-1, with 7 bases aligning to TRBD1. V dropped 3 bases and J dropped 6; count of bases not matched to a gene: 10. This CDR3 contains 15 residues. Germline V lookup: CDR1 KGHSH, CDR2 LQKENI. The CDR3 nucleotides read TGTGCCAGCTCACCTTTCCAGGGGGAGGTCGCTGAAGCTTTCTTT. Its translation is CASSPFQGEVAEAFF.

This clonotype was picked up a small number of times. V is TRBV15 and J is TRBJ1-1; D is undetermined. Germline CDR1 and CDR2: LNHNV and YYDKDF (reference sequence). This CDR3 region has 15 residues. V dropped 1 base and J dropped 0 bases, with 9 bases sitting between them. CDR3 sequence reads: CATSRVDGMNTEAFF. CDR3 nucleotide sequence: TGTGCCACCAGCAGAGTCGATGGAATGAACACTGAAGCTTTCTTT.

This clonotype has just a few counts. The gene calls are TRBV20-1 and TRBJ1-1, with 7 bases fitting TRBD1. The CDR3 covers 12 residues. Trimming took 6 bases from V and 4 from J; bases not matched to a gene: 5. The germline V gene encodes CDR1 DFQATT and CDR2 SNEGSKA (reference sequence). The chain's CDR3 is CSARQGATEAFF. CDR3 DNA: TGCAGTGCGCGACAGGGAGCCACTGAAGCTTTCTTT.

This clonotype was counted only a few times. The chain combines TRBV6-2 or TRBV6-3 with TRBJ2-7, with D maybe TRBD2 (6 bases). The CDR3 runs to 14 residues. Germline V gene lookup returns CDR1 MNHEY and CDR2 SVGEGT. Deletions cut 4 bases from V and 1 base from J, with 11 bases between. CDR3 bases: TGTGCCAGCAGTTTATCAGGAGGGTCCTACGAGCAGTACTTC. Protein sequence: CASSLSGGSYEQYF.

This clonotype turned up a few times. This chain uses TRBV19 with TRBJ2-7; D may be TRBD1 (5 bases). This CDR3 region has 14 residues. The V end was cut by 9 bases, the J end by 0 bases, with 15 bases between. Germline CDR1 LNHDA, CDR2 SQIVND (reference sequence). This CDR3 reads CASTQTVRSYEQYF. The CDR3 nucleotides are TGTGCCAGCACACAGACAGTTCGCTCCTACGAGCAGTACTTC.

This clonotype was counted a few times. V and J are TRBV7-2 and TRBJ1-2; D may be TRBD1 (6 bases). This CDR3 contains 16 residues. The V and J ends lost 6 bases and 0 bases respectively, with 17 bases between them. Germline V gene lookup returns CDR1 SGHTA and CDR2 FQGNSA. The CDR3 DNA reads as TGTGCCAGCAGAAAAGGACAGACCTCATCTAACTATGGCTACACCTTC. This translates into CASRKGQTSSNYGYTF.

The V call is TRBV19, the J call TRBJ1-2; TRBD1 is a possible D gene (5 bases). This CDR3 comprises 17 residues. V shed 3 bases and J shed 7 bases, with 24 bases lying between them. CDR1 is LNHDA, CDR2 SQIVND, per germline (reference sequence). CDR3 region: CASSMGVVEDHVAGYTF. The CDR3 region has the DNA TGTGCCAGTAGTATGGGGGTGGTTGAGGACCATGTTGCTGGCTACACCTTC.

This clonotype was found a few times. The chain couples TRBV20-1 to TRBJ1-2; 8 bases agree with TRBD1. After removal of 6 bases from V and 4 bases from J, the junction contained 10 bases not matched to a gene. Germline values: CDR1 DFQATT, CDR2 SNEGSKA (reference sequence). This CDR3 comprises 14 residues. CDR3 in DNA: TGCAGTGCATACCCTCAGGGGGCTGGCTATGGCTACACCTTC. This sequence encodes CSAYPQGAGYGYTF.

V is TRBV7-2 and J is TRBJ2-1; D is ambiguous. The V and J ends lost 5 bases and 6 bases respectively, with 14 bases between them. Per the germline V gene, CDR1 is SGHTA and CDR2 is FQGNSA. The CDR3 sequence is 14 residues long. CDR3 region: CASSPSSARNEQFF. The CDR3 DNA reads TGTGCCAGCAGCCCGTCGTCGGCCCGCAATGAGCAGTTCTTC.

This clonotype was detected only a few times. V is TRBV10-3 and J is TRBJ1-1; D gene unclear. CDR1 and CDR2 from the germline V gene are ENHRY and SYGVKD. With 10 bases removed from V and 1 base from J, the gap between germline ends came to 10 bases. CDR3 length: 12 amino acids. CDR3 nucleotide sequence: TGTGCCACCTGGCGGGGGAACACTGAAGCTTTCTTT. Amino acid sequence: CATWRGNTEAFF.

This chain uses TRBV7-6 with TRBJ2-2; weak D call: TRBD2 (7 bases). Trimming removed 5 bases from V and 6 bases from J, with 16 bases in between. The CDR3 has 15 amino acids. CDR1 and CDR2 from the germline V gene are SGHVS and FNYEAQ. The CDR3 sequence is CASSRTPGGPGELFF. DNA of the CDR3: TGTGCCAGCAGCAGAACTCCGGGGGGCCCCGGGGAGCTGTTTTTT.

This chain connects TRBV7-3 to TRBJ2-1; D could derive from TRBD1 or TRBD2 (6 bases each). Germline CDR1 and CDR2: SGHTA and FQGTGA. Trimming removed 1 base at V and 7 bases at J, with 8 bases between. CDR3 length equals 13 residues. Here the CDR3 reads CASSLKGGNEQFF. The DNA of the CDR3 is TGTGCCAGCAGCTTAAAGGGGGGAAATGAGCAGTTCTTC.

This clonotype was counted between two and nine times. V and J are TRBV6-2 or TRBV6-3 and TRBJ1-1, with TRBD1 as a possible D gene (6 bases). Germline V gene lookup returns CDR1 MNHEY and CDR2 SVGEGT. The CDR3 runs to 16 residues. Trimming pared 3 bases from V and 2 bases from J, leaving 16 bases between. Here the CDR3 reads CASSYDSKGVNTEAFF. CDR3 coding DNA: TGTGCCAGCAGTTATGATAGTAAGGGGGTAAACACTGAAGCTTTCTTT.

The V call is TRBV20-1, the J call TRBJ2-5; 11 bases align to TRBD2. The ends lost 8 bases at V and 5 bases at J; junction bases unmatched: 10. This CDR3 is 14 amino acids long. Per germline, CDR1 DFQATT and CDR2 SNEGSKA (reference sequence). This CDR3 reads CSLIAGGPDETQYF. The CDR3 DNA sequence: TGCAGTCTAATAGCGGGAGGGCCAGACGAGACCCAGTACTTC.

The chain is built from TRBV15 and TRBJ2-2; maybe TRBD2 (5 bases). Trimming took 0 bases from V and 4 from J, leaving 9 bases between them. The CDR3 covers 15 residues. Per germline, CDR1 LNHNV and CDR2 YYDKDF (reference sequence). The CDR3 coding sequence is TGTGCCACCAGCAGAGATGGACTCCTCACCGGGGAGCTGTTTTTT. The encoded protein is CATSRDGLLTGELFF.